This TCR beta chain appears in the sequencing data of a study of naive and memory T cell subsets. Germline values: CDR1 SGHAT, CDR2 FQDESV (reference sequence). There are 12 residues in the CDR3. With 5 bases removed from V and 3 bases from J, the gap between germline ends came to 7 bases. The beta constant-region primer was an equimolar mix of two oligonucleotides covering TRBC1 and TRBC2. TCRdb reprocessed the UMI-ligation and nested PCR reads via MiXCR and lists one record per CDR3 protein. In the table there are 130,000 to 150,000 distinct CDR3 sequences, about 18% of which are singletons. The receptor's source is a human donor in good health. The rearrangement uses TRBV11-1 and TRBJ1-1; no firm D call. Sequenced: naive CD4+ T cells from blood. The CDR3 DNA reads TGTGCCAGCAGCCACCCGGACACTGAAGCTTTCTTT. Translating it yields CASSHPDTEAFF. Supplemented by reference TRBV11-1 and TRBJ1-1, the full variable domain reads EAEVAQSPRYKITEKSQAVAFWCDPISGHATLYWYRQILGQGPELLVQFQDESVVDDSQLPKDRFSAERLKGVDSTLKIQPAELGDSAMYLCASSHPDTEAFFGQGTRLTVV.